Detailed here is one T cell receptor beta chain. What it binds is not known. Enrollment excluded any patients with other autoimmune diseases, uncontrolled infections, pregnancy or lactation. These data belong to a study of Graves' ophthalmopathy and Graves' hyperthyroidism. Study-level background: Peripheral blood was collected at initial diagnosis, before any treatment. The study, taken as a whole, reports: Detection in blood was also observed for most expanded thyroid clonotypes above 0.001 frequency. Built on 13 signatures, a model told ophthalmopathy apart from stable hyperthyroidism with 85% to 90% sensitivity and roughly 80% specificity.

CDR1 and CDR2 (germline): SGDLS, YYNGEE. The CDR3 spans 12 residues. Trimming cost V 3 bases and J 5 bases, with 9 bases left between them. RNA transcripts were the source from which TCR beta CDR3 regions were amplified. RT-PCR was first run with HTBI primers, then multiplex PCR in a second round. TCRdb re-derived calls from the multiplex PCR reads in MiXCR, one entry per CDR3 protein. The sample holds hundreds of thousands of distinct CDR3 sequences, about 44% seen once. Sequencing was performed on peripheral blood. This chain uses TRBV9 with TRBJ2-7; no definite D call. The sequence derives from an adult man with Graves' ophthalmopathy. CDR3: CASSEFGDEQYF. CDR3 nucleotide sequence: TGTGCCAGCAGCGAGTTTGGGGACGAGCAGTACTTC.